These T cell receptor beta chains were read from a single sample in a study of blood T cell repertoires in COVID-19. Some clones are missing from TCRdb's copy, which holds only in-frame ones; the method was immunoSEQ multiplex PCR. The sample holds about 200,000 clones, more than 75% seen once. Sample: peripheral blood. Receptor source: a man aged 45-60 years with acute or convalescent COVID-19. Each CDR3 is given with its conserved first and last residue. The order of the fields is V gene, J gene, CDR3 length, clone size, D gene, CDR3 DNA, CDR3 protein. A D gene is named only where the DNA matches it firmly. Rows give clone size only sometimes, using once, few, many, or a class for an expanded clone.

>TRBV7-9|TRBJ2-7|13|-|-
TGTGCCAGCAGCAGGGATGGGGGGTACGAGCAGTACTTC
CASSRDGGYEQYF
>TRBV5-6|TRBJ2-3|12|-|-
TGTGCCAGCAGCTTGGATAGCCCCTCGCAGTATTTT
CASSLDSPSQYF
>TRBV2|TRBJ1-5|15|-|TRBD1
TGTGCCAGCAGGGGGACAGGGTATAGCAATCAGCCCCAGCATTTT
CASRGTGYSNQPQHF
>TRBV4-1|TRBJ2-2|16|-|TRBD1
TGCGCCAGCAGCATGCGACAGGGGGAGAACACCGGGGAGCTGTTTTTT
CASSMRQGENTGELFF
>TRBV29-1|TRBJ1-4|13|-|-
TGCAGCGTACTCGACAGCCTCGGTGAAAAACTGTTTTTT
CSVLDSLGEKLFF
>TRBV11-2|TRBJ1-6|14|-|-
TGTGCCAGCAGCTTAGCTCTGGCAGGGTCACCCCTCCACTTT
CASSLALAGSPLHF
>TRBV10-3|TRBJ1-2|17|-|TRBD1
TGTGCCATCAGTGACCAAAACGGACAGGGGGGACTTTATGGCTACACCTTC
CAISDQNGQGGLYGYTF
>TRBV2|TRBJ1-4|14|-|TRBD1
TGTGCCAGCAGGTGGACAGGGCAAGATGAAAAACTGTTTTTT
CASRWTGQDEKLFF
>TRBV5-5|TRBJ2-1|13|few|-
TGTGCCAGCAGCTTGCCCCATGCGAATGAGCAGTTCTTC
CASSLPHANEQFF
>TRBV25-1|TRBJ2-1|18|-|TRBD2
TGTGCCAGCAGTGGTAGCGGGGGACCTCAGAGGGGCTACAATGAGCAGTTCTTC
CASSGSGGPQRGYNEQFF
>TRBV28|TRBJ1-2|15|-|TRBD1
TGTGCCAGCAGTTTATACCTCCAGGGGGCGCAAGGCTACACCTTC
CASSLYLQGAQGYTF
>TRBV3-1/TRBV3-2|TRBJ1-2|12|-|TRBD1
TGTGCCAGCAGCCGGGACAGCGATGGCTACACCTTC
CASSRDSDGYTF
>TRBV9|TRBJ1-5|15|-|TRBD1
TGTGCCAGCAGCATCGGGACAGGTCTAAATCAGCCCCAGCATTTT
CASSIGTGLNQPQHF
>TRBV2|TRBJ1-6|12|-|-
TGTGCCAGCAGGATAGGGGGTTCACCCCTCCACTTT
CASRIGGSPLHF
>TRBV24-1|TRBJ1-2|13|-|-
TGTGCCACCTCGACAGGAGCTAACTATGGCTACACCTTC
CATSTGANYGYTF
>TRBV7-9|TRBJ1-5|14|-|-
TGTGCCACATTCGAGTTAGCGAGCAATCAGCCCCAGCATTTT
CATFELASNQPQHF
>TRBV6-5|TRBJ1-1|13|once|TRBD1
TGTGCCAGCAGATACAGGGGGAACACTGAAGCTTTCTTT
CASRYRGNTEAFF
>TRBV29-1|TRBJ1-2|14|-|-
TGCAGCGTTGAGCCCGGAGGCGGGTATTATGGCTACACCTTC
CSVEPGGGYYGYTF
>TRBV19|TRBJ1-4|15|-|-
TGTGCCACCACCCCCAGCGTGGCAACTAATGAAAAACTGTTTTTT
CATTPSVATNEKLFF
>TRBV14|TRBJ1-1|13|-|TRBD1
TGTGCCAGCAGCCAAGATTTGCGGGACAGGGCTTTCTTT
CASSQDLRDRAFF
>TRBV10-3|TRBJ2-2|16|-|-
TGTGCCATCAGTGAGGGGCAGCCTACGAACACCGGGGAGCTGTTTTTT
CAISEGQPTNTGELFF
>TRBV2|TRBJ1-1|15|-|TRBD1
TGTGCCAGCAGTGTGGATCAGGGGGCAAACACTGAAGCTTTCTTT
CASSVDQGANTEAFF